A single sample is the source of the 29 T cell receptor beta chains below, sequenced in a study of shared clonotypes between healthy human individuals. Assay: immunoSEQ multiplex PCR; the TCRdb copy retains only in-frame clones and omits some. The repertoire includes some 490,000 clones, about 72% of them detected once, and around 13% sits in the top ten. Sequencing used PBMCs. These receptors all come from a woman aged 40 to 50 in good health. Some clones in this sample may be carry-over from other donors' samples.

The rearrangement joins TRBV23-1 to TRBJ2-7; tentatively, D is TRBD1 (7 bases). TRBV23-1 is flagged as an ORF with uncertain function. This CDR3 comprises 18 residues. The V end lost 7 bases, the J end lost 4 bases, and 29 bases lay between the germline ends. CDR3: CASTPKIRGAPIKYEQYF. The DNA for the CDR3 is TGCGCCAGCACCCCCAAGATCAGGGGGGCTCCTATTAAGTACGAGCAGTACTTC.

The V and J genes are TRBV7-9 and TRBJ2-3, with 9 bases aligning to TRBD1. The CDR3 covers 14 residues. CDR1 and CDR2 (germline): SEHNR, FQNEAQ (reference sequence). Unmatched junction bases numbered 5, after V lost 5 bases and J lost 5 bases. The CDR3 region has the DNA TGTGCCAGCAGCGCACGGACAGGGGTAGATACGCAGTATTTT. As protein: CASSARTGVDTQYF.

The chain carries TRBV18 and TRBJ2-3; no clear D gene. V was clipped by 2 bases and J by 1 base, with 7 bases between them. CDR1 KGHSH and CDR2 LQKENI come from the germline V gene. This CDR3 spans 14 amino acids. The CDR3, as DNA: TGTGCCAGCTCACCAAGACCCCGCACAGATACGCAGTATTTT. Its protein product is CASSPRPRTDTQYF.

Regarding this clone: At one end the junction does not follow the germline gene, possibly because of a read error. This sequence joins TRBV4-3 and TRBJ2-5, with 10 bases lining up with TRBD2. This CDR3 is 15 amino acids long. The germline gives CDR1 LGHNA, CDR2 YSLEER. Here the CDR3 reads CAGSPQLAGVETQYF. The CDR3 DNA is TGCGCCGGCAGCCCTCAGCTAGCGGGAGTTGAGACCCAGTACTTC.

This chain links TRBV15 with TRBJ1-2; 7 bases are a match to TRBD1. Germline-derived CDR1 and CDR2 are LNHNV and YYDKDF (reference sequence). The CDR3 has 15 residues. Unmatched junction bases numbered 5, after V lost 2 bases and J lost 2 bases. The CDR3 sequence: CATSRNRGSNYGYTF. DNA for the CDR3: TGTGCCACCAGCAGAAACAGGGGATCCAACTATGGCTACACCTTC.

The genes are TRBV7-6 and TRBJ2-2; tentatively, D is TRBD1 or TRBD2 (5 bases each). Trimming left V 5 bases short and J 2 bases short, with 15 bases between. The CDR3 consists of 16 residues. The V gene's germline CDR1 is SGHVS and CDR2 FNYEAQ. The CDR3 DNA sequence: TGTGCCAGCAGCCCCCCGGGGCGGGCAAACACCGGGGAGCTGTTTTTT. It specifies CASSPPGRANTGELFF.

The chain has TRBV30 and TRBJ2-7, with D possibly TRBD1 on 5 matching bases. V lost 4 bases to trimming and J lost 2 bases, with 9 bases between them. This CDR3 has 12 residues. Looked up from germline, CDR1 is GTSNPN and CDR2 is SVGIG (reference sequence). The CDR3 reads CAWKGDPYEQYF. Here the CDR3 DNA reads TGTGCCTGGAAAGGGGATCCCTACGAGCAGTACTTC.

This clone appeared a few times. This chain connects TRBV29-1 to TRBJ1-1; no firm D call. The germline V and J ends were trimmed by 7 bases and 0 bases, with 12 bases remaining between them. The CDR3 totals 13 residues. Germline CDR1 reads SQVTM; CDR2 reads ANQGSEA. CDR3 region: CSALSGMNTEAFF. In DNA, the CDR3 is TGCAGCGCTTTGTCGGGTATGAACACTGAAGCTTTCTTT.

V usage is TRBV28 and J usage is TRBJ1-2; D gene uncertain. Germline V CDR1 and CDR2: MDHEN, SYDVKM. V lost 6 bases and J lost 5, with 10 bases in between. The CDR3 loop spans 12 amino acids. The CDR3 protein is CASSLQRYGYTF. CDR3 nucleotide sequence: TGTGCCAGCAGCCTCCAACGTTATGGCTACACCTTC.

The sample holds many counts of this clone. The sample has other DNA sequences that encode this CDR3 too. V gene TRBV6-6 combines with J gene TRBJ2-1; D is uncertain. The CDR3 contains 16 residues. Germline CDR1 and CDR2: MNHNY and SVGAGI (reference sequence). The V and J ends lost 2 bases and 2 bases respectively, with 13 bases between them. The CDR3 protein is CASSYPFVGTYNEQFF. The CDR3 DNA reads as TGTGCCAGCAGTTACCCTTTTGTGGGTACCTACAATGAGCAGTTCTTC.

The chain links TRBV19 to TRBJ2-6; 7 nucleotides match TRBD2. This CDR3 contains 17 residues. In germline, CDR1 is LNHDA, CDR2 SQIVND (reference sequence). The V gene end was trimmed by 0 bases and the J gene end by 4 bases; junction bases not matched to a gene: 6. This chain's CDR3 is CASSIDRGGAGANVLTF. Written as DNA, the CDR3 is TGTGCCAGTAGTATAGATCGGGGAGGGGCCGGGGCCAACGTCCTGACTTTC.

V and J are TRBV28 and TRBJ1-2, with D possibly TRBD1 on 5 matching bases. The germline V gene encodes CDR1 MDHEN and CDR2 SYDVKM. CDR3 size: 12 residues. The V gene lost 2 bases and the J gene lost 8 bases, with 9 bases spanning the gap. The CDR3 loop is CASSLGGVGYTF. The CDR3 coding sequence is TGTGCCAGCAGTTTAGGAGGGGTAGGCTACACCTTC.

CDR3 nucleotides: TGTGCCAGCAGTGGTGGTCTAGCTACAATTCGCACTGAAGCTTTCTTT. Amino acids: CASSGGLATIRTEAFF. The rearrangement links TRBV21-1 to TRBJ1-1. TRBV21-1 is shown as a pseudogene. This CDR3 has 16 residues.

This clone was seen a few times. The J gene is TRBJ2-1, the V gene TRBV6-5, with D perhaps matching TRBD2 (7 bases). CDR1 is MNHEY and CDR2 is SVGAGI in the germline V gene. The V end was cut by 0 bases, the J end by 7 bases, with 13 bases between. The CDR3 runs 15 residues. CDR3 amino acids: CASSYSGEGENEQFF. CDR3 sequence (DNA): TGTGCCAGCAGTTACTCGGGGGAGGGGGAGAATGAGCAGTTCTTC.

The count of this clone is one. CDR3 sequence: CAWRVGLAGGPYNEQFF. CDR3 nucleotides: TGTGCCTGGAGGGTGGGACTAGCGGGAGGACCCTACAATGAGCAGTTCTTC. The rearrangement uses TRBV30 and TRBJ2-1, with 15 bases lining up with TRBD2. Per the germline V gene, CDR1 is GTSNPN and CDR2 is SVGIG (reference sequence). The V gene end was trimmed by 3 bases and the J gene end by 2 bases; junction bases not matched to a gene: 5. This CDR3 is built from 17 residues. Full variable domain (remainder filled in from reference TRBV30 and TRBJ2-1): SQTIHQWPATLVQPVGSPLSLECTVEGTSNPNLYWYRQAAGRGLQLLFYSVGIGQISSEVPQNLSASRPQDRQFILSSKKLLLSDSGFYLCAWRVGLAGGPYNEQFFGPGTRLTVL.

The chain links TRBV15 to TRBJ1-4; 9 nucleotides line up with TRBD1. V was pared by 1 base and J by 7 bases, with 10 bases of the junction left unmatched. Germline V lookup: CDR1 LNHNV, CDR2 YYDKDF (reference sequence). The length of the CDR3 is 17 residues. The CDR3 loop reads CATSRARGQGLSEKLFF. The CDR3 DNA reads as TGTGCCACCAGCAGAGCTAGGGGACAGGGCTTAAGTGAAAAACTGTTTTTT.

The chain couples TRBV5-1 to TRBJ1-1; tentatively, D is TRBD1 (5 bases). The CDR3 is made up of 16 amino acids. CDR1 is SGHRS, CDR2 YFSETQ, per germline. V lost 0 bases, J lost 0 bases, and 12 bases lay in between. CDR3 residues: CASSLAGGTLNTEAFF. The CDR3 DNA follows: TGCGCCAGCAGCTTGGCCGGTGGGACCCTGAACACTGAAGCTTTCTTT.

V usage is TRBV7-9 and J usage is TRBJ1-1; D is uncertain. Per germline, CDR1 SEHNR and CDR2 FQNEAQ (reference sequence). CDR3 size: 12 residues. Deletions cut 5 bases from V and 3 bases from J, with 7 bases between. In nucleotides, the CDR3 is TGTGCCAGCAGCAAAGGACACACTGAAGCTTTCTTT. Amino acid sequence: CASSKGHTEAFF. The full variable domain, its missing parts supplied by reference TRBV7-9 and TRBJ1-1, is DTGVSQNPRHKITKRGQNVTFRCDPISEHNRLYWYRQTLGQGPEFLTYFQNEAQLEKSRLLSDRFSAERPKGSFSTLEIQRTEQGDSAMYLCASSKGHTEAFFGQGTRLTVV.

V gene TRBV18 combines with J gene TRBJ2-2; no definite D call. CDR3 length equals 19 residues. The ends were cut back, 0 bases at V and 0 bases at J, with 17 bases in the middle. Per the germline V gene, CDR1 is KGHSH and CDR2 is LQKENI. The CDR3 DNA reads TGTGCCAGCTCACCACCCCGGACCCAGACCCCTTCGAACACCGGGGAGCTGTTTTTT. The encoded protein is CASSPPRTQTPSNTGELFF.

Remarks on this clone: The same CDR3 is also encoded by other DNA sequences in this sample. The chain combines TRBV5-1 with TRBJ2-7; no clear D. The CDR3 has 11 amino acids. With 3 bases removed from V and 4 bases from J, the gap between germline ends came to 5 bases. CDR1 is SGHRS and CDR2 is YFSETQ in the germline V gene. The CDR3 reads CASSSAYEQYF. For the CDR3, the DNA is TGCGCCAGCAGCTCTGCATACGAGCAGTACTTC.

This chain joins TRBV19 and TRBJ1-5; the D gene is possibly TRBD1 (5 bases). Looked up from germline, CDR1 is LNHDA and CDR2 is SQIVND (reference sequence). This CDR3 has 17 amino acids. Trimming took 0 bases from V and 1 from J, leaving 13 bases between them. The CDR3 DNA reads as TGTGCCAGTAGTATAGATCTCTGGGCAGGGAGCAATCAGCCCCAGCATTTT. Its translation: CASSIDLWAGSNQPQHF.

This clone was seen more than once but under ten times. The CDR3, as DNA: TGCGCCAGCAGCCCGGGACACGGGTCCTACGAGCAGTACTTC. Protein product: CASSPGHGSYEQYF. This sequence joins TRBV5-1 and TRBJ2-7; possibly TRBD1 for D (6 bases). The CDR3 is made up of 14 amino acids. Germline V gene sequence: CDR1 SGHRS, CDR2 YFSETQ. Between the trimmed V and J ends, which lost 4 bases and 1 base, there was a span of 12 bases.

The J gene is TRBJ2-2, the V gene TRBV5-8; D is perhaps TRBD2 (6 bases). This CDR3 has 15 amino acids. V lost 0 bases to trimming and J lost 4 bases, with 10 bases between them. Looked up from germline, CDR1 is SGHTS and CDR2 is YDEGEE. CDR3: CASSLAGRGTGELFF. CDR3 sequence (DNA): TGTGCCAGCAGCTTGGCCGGGAGAGGCACCGGGGAGCTGTTTTTT.

This chain uses TRBV5-1 with TRBJ1-2; D is undetermined. Germline V gene data show CDR1 as SGHRS and CDR2 as YFSETQ. This CDR3 contains 13 residues. Trimming shortened V by 0 bases and J by 4 bases, and 7 bases separated the two germline ends. CDR3 in DNA: TGCGCCAGCAGCTTGGCGGCCTCCTATGGCTACACCTTC. Its protein is CASSLAASYGYTF.

This clone was recorded once. J is TRBJ1-1 and V is TRBV28; TRBD1 matches 10 bases. Looked up from germline, CDR1 is MDHEN and CDR2 is SYDVKM. The trim removed 4 bases at V and 0 bases at J, leaving 8 bases unmatched. The CDR3 sequence is 17 residues long. The CDR3 region is CASSSRDRGRVNTEAFF. DNA of the CDR3: TGTGCCAGCAGTTCGCGGGACAGGGGAAGGGTGAACACTGAAGCTTTCTTT.

This clone was detected only a few times. This sequence joins TRBV30 and TRBJ2-2; D might be TRBD2 (5 bases). In germline, CDR1 is GTSNPN, CDR2 SVGIG (reference sequence). The CDR3 spans 14 residues. V dropped 2 bases and J dropped 2 bases, with 9 bases sitting between them. The CDR3: CAWSFGINTGELFF. CDR3 DNA sequence: TGTGCCTGGAGTTTCGGGATAAACACCGGGGAGCTGTTTTTT.

This chain connects TRBV6-1 to TRBJ2-1; D remains unclear. V was pared by 7 bases and J by 5 bases, with 12 bases between. Per germline, CDR1 MNHNS and CDR2 SASEGT. The CDR3 extends over 13 amino acids. In DNA, the CDR3 is TGTGCCAGCAATTCGTTTCCCCACAATGAGCAGTTCTTC. This gives the protein CASNSFPHNEQFF.

V and J are TRBV10-1 and TRBJ2-1; a possible D gene is TRBD2 (5 bases). The CDR3 consists of 13 residues. Germline V gene lookup returns CDR1 WNHNN and CDR2 SYGVQD (reference sequence). Trimming shortened V by 3 bases and J by 6 bases, and 9 bases separated the two germline ends. In DNA, the CDR3 is TGCGCCAGCAGTGACCTAGCTTCCAATGAGCAGTTCTTC. Its protein is CASSDLASNEQFF.

V and J are TRBV5-1 and TRBJ2-5; either TRBD1 or TRBD2 may fit D (5 bases each). The last part of the DNA fits TRBJ2-7 better; the J call may be wrong. This CDR3 region has 15 residues. CDR1 is SGHRS and CDR2 is YFSETQ in the germline V gene. The CDR3 DNA is TGCGCCAGCAGCTTCCTAGCCGGGGCCTCCTACGAGCAGTACTTC. Translating gives CASSFLAGASYEQYF.